Listed here are 20 T cell receptor beta chains from one sample, sequenced in a study of regulatory T cells in long-lasting Graves disease. Time point here: newly diagnosed GD, antithyroid drugs for less than 3 months. Isolated PBMC RNA provided the starting material for the TCR library. To make TCR beta libraries, researchers used iRepertoire HTBI primers and Arm-PCR of CDR3 regions. One entry per CDR3 protein, called by TCRdb with MiXCR from the multiplex PCR reads. The sample gives 350,000 to 400,000 distinct CDR3 sequences, 15% to 20% of which show up once; about 19% is in the top ten. The sample also formed part of further work on T cells in Graves' hyperthyroidism and ophthalmopathy.

The specimen comprised peripheral blood mononuclear cells (PBMCs), sampled at new diagnosis, from a patient treated with antithyroid drugs. These receptors were collected from a woman aged 18-29 years with Graves disease.

The chain uses TRBV5-8 and TRBJ1-1; D gene uncertain. The germline V gene has CDR1 SGHTS and CDR2 YDEGEE. Trimming left V 4 bases short and J 5 bases short, with 18 bases between. The CDR3 covers 15 residues. The CDR3 bases are TGTGCCAGCAGCCAAGGTTACCGGGGTGGAACTGAAGCTTTCTTT. As protein: CASSQGYRGGTEAFF.

In this sample, this clonotype turned up many times. This sequence joins TRBV7-6 and TRBJ2-3; 7 nucleotides line up with TRBD1. The length of the CDR3 is 16 residues. Losses at the gene ends were 3 bases for V and 4 bases for J; bases not matched to a gene: 10. Germline-derived CDR1 and CDR2 are SGHVS and FNYEAQ. The CDR3 region is CASSFWTGESSDTQYF. Here the CDR3 DNA reads TGTGCCAGCAGCTTCTGGACAGGTGAAAGTTCAGATACGCAGTATTTT.

This clonotype was observed many times. The rearrangement uses TRBV7-3 and TRBJ1-1, with 7 bases that match TRBD1. With 5 bases clipped from V and 0 bases from J, the junction kept 6 bases outside the gene matches. The V gene's germline CDR1 is SGHTA and CDR2 FQGTGA. The CDR3 loop spans 15 amino acids. This CDR3 reads CASSLRQGVNTEAFF. In nucleotides, the CDR3 is TGTGCCAGCAGCCTCCGACAGGGAGTGAACACTGAAGCTTTCTTT.

This clonotype has ten or more counts. This chain uses TRBV7-9 with TRBJ1-1; TRBD1 might be the D (5 bases). CDR1 and CDR2 from the germline V gene are SEHNR and FQNEAQ (reference sequence). With 1 base removed from V and 3 bases from J, the gap between germline ends came to 15 bases. This CDR3 comprises 16 residues. The CDR3 DNA follows: TGTGCCAGCAGCTTAGGGCGGGGACGTCAGGACACTGAAGCTTTCTTT. It yields the protein CASSLGRGRQDTEAFF.

This clonotype was picked up many times. The V gene is TRBV28, the J gene TRBJ2-1; 10 nucleotides align to TRBD1. The CDR3 totals 13 residues. V trimming: 2 bases; J trimming: 9 bases; junction bases outside the gene matches: 1. CDR1 is MDHEN, CDR2 SYDVKM, per germline. CDR3 DNA sequence: TGTGCCAGCAGTTTACGGGACAGGGGTGAGCAGTTCTTC. Amino acids: CASSLRDRGEQFF.

This clonotype was observed at least ten times. The chain combines TRBV2 with TRBJ2-5; 12 bases line up with TRBD2. This CDR3 spans 15 amino acids. V was pared by 4 bases and J by 2 bases, with 2 bases of the junction left unmatched. The germline V gene has CDR1 SNHLY and CDR2 FYNNEI. The CDR3 nucleotides read TGTGCCAGCAGTGGACTAGCGGGGGTACAAGAGACCCAGTACTTC. Protein sequence: CASSGLAGVQETQYF.

A few counts support this clonotype. The rearrangement uses TRBV20-1 and TRBJ2-1, with 7 bases identical to TRBD1. Unmatched junction bases numbered 7, after V lost 4 bases and J lost 4 bases. The length of the CDR3 is 14 residues. In germline, CDR1 is DFQATT, CDR2 SNEGSKA (reference sequence). The CDR3 loop is CSATDRAGYNEQFF. The CDR3 DNA sequence: TGCAGTGCTACCGACAGGGCCGGGTACAATGAGCAGTTCTTC.

This clonotype was observed many times. The V call is TRBV20-1, the J call TRBJ2-3; 10 bases are a match to TRBD2. There are 15 residues in the CDR3. CDR1 is DFQATT, CDR2 SNEGSKA, per germline (reference sequence). The trim removed 5 bases at V and 1 base at J, leaving 6 bases unmatched. CDR3 residues: CSADLGTSGTDTQYF. CDR3 bases: TGCAGTGCTGACCTTGGGACTAGCGGCACAGATACGCAGTATTTT.

This clonotype was seen many times. V is TRBV2 and J is TRBJ1-5, with a possible D match to TRBD1 (5 bases). Germline CDR1 is SNHLY and CDR2 is FYNNEI. This CDR3 spans 15 amino acids. The ends were cut back, 8 bases at V and 4 bases at J, with 18 bases in the middle. The CDR3, as DNA: TGTGCCAGCGGGTCGCAGGGTCTTAGGAATCAGCCCCAGCATTTT. Its translation is CASGSQGLRNQPQHF.

This clonotype has only a few counts. The CDR3 spells CAIIPEYF. Here the CDR3 DNA reads TGTGCCATCATCCCGGAGTACTTC. This sequence joins TRBV2 and TRBJ2-7; D is unresolved. The germline V gene has CDR1 SNHLY and CDR2 FYNNEI. The V end was cut by 10 bases, the J end by 11 bases, with 9 bases between. This CDR3 has 8 residues.

This chain links TRBV14 with TRBJ1-6; D is unclear. This CDR3 comprises 14 residues. V lost 0 bases and J lost 11, with 11 bases in between. From germline, CDR1 is SGHDN and CDR2 FVKESK. The CDR3 loop is CASSQDRYRAPLHF. The CDR3, as DNA: TGTGCCAGCAGCCAAGATCGTTACCGTGCACCCCTCCACTTT.

This clonotype showed up many times. The chain couples TRBV18 to TRBJ1-2, with D uncertain. CDR1 is KGHSH and CDR2 is LQKENI in the germline V gene. V lost 3 bases and J 6 bases, leaving 5 bases between the germline ends. This CDR3 spans 11 amino acids. The CDR3 sequence: CASSPVDGYTF. The CDR3 DNA reads TGTGCCAGCTCACCCGTCGATGGCTACACCTTC.

Many counts were recorded for this clonotype. The chain combines TRBV5-1 with TRBJ2-2; 7 nucleotides match TRBD2. Germline CDR1 SGHRS, CDR2 YFSETQ. There are 15 residues in the CDR3. Trimming removed 3 bases from V and 6 bases from J; junction bases left unmatched: 8. The chain's CDR3 is CASSSTGGLAGELFF. DNA for the CDR3: TGCGCCAGCAGCTCTACGGGAGGCCTGGCCGGGGAGCTGTTTTTT.

This clonotype was seen a handful of times. The genes are TRBV7-9 and TRBJ2-7; 9 bases align to TRBD1. The ends lost 4 bases at V and 2 bases at J; junction bases unmatched: 12. Per the germline V gene, CDR1 is SEHNR and CDR2 is FQNEAQ (reference sequence). This CDR3 is built from 17 residues. The CDR3 sequence is CASSSTGTGLGPYEQYF. In DNA form, the CDR3 reads TGTGCCAGCAGCTCCACCGGGACAGGGTTGGGGCCCTACGAGCAGTACTTC.

This clonotype was counted many times. The chain joins TRBV13 to TRBJ2-7; TRBD1 matches at 8 bases. The CDR3 extends over 14 amino acids. V lost 2 bases, J lost 5 bases, and 5 bases stayed unmatched. Germline CDR1 reads PRHDT; CDR2 reads FYEKMQ (reference sequence). The DNA of the CDR3 is TGTGCCAGCAGCTTAAGGACAGGGCGCGACGAGCAGTACTTC. Translation: CASSLRTGRDEQYF.

With regard to this clonotype: This probably arose from a read error, given a far larger clone one base away. The gene calls are TRBV11-3 and TRBJ2-5; 12 bases are a match to TRBD1. The CDR3 has 15 residues. Per the germline V gene, CDR1 is SGHNT and CDR2 is YENEEA. V shed 5 bases, J shed 11 bases, and the junction held 12 bases outside the gene matches. CDR3 DNA sequence: TGTGCCAGCAGCCGGGGACAGGGGGCGAGGGGTGAGCAGTACTTC. Translating gives CASSRGQGARGEQYF.

This clonotype was counted ten times or more. The chain combines TRBV3-1 with TRBJ1-1; no definite D call. V lost 3 bases and J lost 1, with 6 bases in between. Germline assignment: CDR1 LGHDT and CDR2 YNNKEL (reference sequence). The CDR3 runs 13 residues. CDR3 residues: CASSHFGNTEAFF. The CDR3 coding sequence is TGTGCCAGCAGCCACTTCGGGAACACTGAAGCTTTCTTT.

This clonotype was recorded at least ten times. This chain joins TRBV12-3 or TRBV12-4 and TRBJ2-1, with 7 bases aligning to TRBD1. The CDR3 is 16 amino acids. Trimming at V came to 3 bases and at J to 3 bases, leaving 8 bases not matched to a gene. The CDR3 nucleotides are TGTGCCAGCAGTTTCCGAACAGGGGTCGGCTACAATGAGCAGTTCTTC. Its translation: CASSFRTGVGYNEQFF.

This clonotype was counted at least ten times. The chain is built from TRBV15 and TRBJ2-3; 8 bases map to TRBD2. Germline assignment: CDR1 LNHNV and CDR2 YYDKDF (reference sequence). This CDR3 comprises 16 residues. The trim removed 0 bases at V and 6 bases at J, leaving 8 bases unmatched. In DNA form, the CDR3 reads TGTGCCACCAGCAGAGAGAGCGGGGGCAGTAAGGATACGCAGTATTTT. It encodes CATSRESGGSKDTQYF.

This clonotype was counted many times. The chain links TRBV30 to TRBJ1-1; D not resolved. Looked up from germline, CDR1 is GTSNPN and CDR2 is SVGIG (reference sequence). V was cut by 4 bases and J by 1 base, with 7 bases left in between. The CDR3 is 12 amino acids. CDR3 residues: CAWNEGNTEAFF. The CDR3 DNA sequence: TGTGCCTGGAATGAGGGGAACACTGAAGCTTTCTTT.